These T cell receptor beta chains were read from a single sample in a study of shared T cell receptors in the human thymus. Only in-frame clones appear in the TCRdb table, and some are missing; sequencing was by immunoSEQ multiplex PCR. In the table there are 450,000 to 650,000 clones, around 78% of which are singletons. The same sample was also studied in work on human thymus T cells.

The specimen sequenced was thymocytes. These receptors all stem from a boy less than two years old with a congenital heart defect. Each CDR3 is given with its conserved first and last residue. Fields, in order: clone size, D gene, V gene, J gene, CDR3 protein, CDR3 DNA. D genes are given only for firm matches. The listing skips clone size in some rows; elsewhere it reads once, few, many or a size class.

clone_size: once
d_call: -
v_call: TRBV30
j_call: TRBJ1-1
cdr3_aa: CAWSPGGVATEAFF
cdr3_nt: TGTGCCTGGAGTCCCGGGGGGGTGGCCACTGAAGCTTTCTTT

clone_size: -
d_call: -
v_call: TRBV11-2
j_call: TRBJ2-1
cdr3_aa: CASSAKDQAYNEQFF
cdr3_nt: TGTGCCAGCAGCGCTAAAGATCAGGCTTACAATGAGCAGTTCTTC

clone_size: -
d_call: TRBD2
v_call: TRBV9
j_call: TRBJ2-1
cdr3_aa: CASSQPGLAGDLGNEQFF
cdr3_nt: TGTGCCAGCAGCCAGCCGGGACTAGCGGGAGACTTAGGCAATGAGCAGTTCTTC

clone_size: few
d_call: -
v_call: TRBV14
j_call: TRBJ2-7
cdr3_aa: CASSQEGRTGSSYEQYF
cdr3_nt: TGTGCCAGCAGCCAAGAAGGGCGGACCGGGAGCTCCTACGAGCAGTACTTC

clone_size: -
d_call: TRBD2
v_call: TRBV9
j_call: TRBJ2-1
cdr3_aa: CASSAKRGAGEVVSEQFF
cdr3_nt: TGTGCCAGCAGCGCTAAAAGAGGGGCGGGAGAGGTGGTAAGTGAGCAGTTCTTC

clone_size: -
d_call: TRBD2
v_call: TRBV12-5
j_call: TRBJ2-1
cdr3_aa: CASGSPGLAGKPYPYNEQFF
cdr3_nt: TGTGCTAGTGGATCGCCGGGACTAGCGGGCAAACCGTATCCCTACAATGAGCAGTTCTTC

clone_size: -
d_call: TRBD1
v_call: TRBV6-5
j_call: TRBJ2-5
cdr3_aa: CASSYTGTGQETQYF
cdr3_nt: TGTGCCAGCAGTTACACCGGGACAGGTCAAGAGACCCAGTACTTC

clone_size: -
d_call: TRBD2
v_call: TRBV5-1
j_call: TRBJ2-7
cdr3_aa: CASSLAKVAGAYEQYF
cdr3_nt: TGCGCCAGCAGCTTGGCAAAGGTAGCGGGAGCCTACGAGCAGTACTTC

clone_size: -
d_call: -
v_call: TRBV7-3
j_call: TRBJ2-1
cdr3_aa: CASSLTGSGNEQFF
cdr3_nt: TGTGCCAGCAGCTTAACCGGTAGCGGCAATGAGCAGTTCTTC

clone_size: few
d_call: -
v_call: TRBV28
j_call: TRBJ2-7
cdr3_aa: CASSLEDAYEQYF
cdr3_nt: TGTGCCAGCAGTTTGGAGGATGCCTACGAGCAGTACTTC

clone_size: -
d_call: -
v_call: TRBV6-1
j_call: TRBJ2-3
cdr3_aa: CASSGAGYNTDTQYF
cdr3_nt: TGTGCCAGCAGTGGAGCGGGCTACAACACAGATACGCAGTATTTT

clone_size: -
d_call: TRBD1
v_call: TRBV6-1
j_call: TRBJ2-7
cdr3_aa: CASSEIPDRGIEQYF
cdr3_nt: TGTGCCAGCAGCGAAATCCCGGACAGGGGGATCGAGCAGTACTTC

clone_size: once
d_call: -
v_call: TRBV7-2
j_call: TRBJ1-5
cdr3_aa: CASSLVGKEGLHNQPQHF
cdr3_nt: TGTGCCAGCAGCTTAGTTGGGAAAGAGGGACTGCACAATCAGCCCCAGCATTTT

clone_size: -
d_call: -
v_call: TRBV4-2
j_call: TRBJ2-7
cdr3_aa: CASSSEQDLHSYEQYF
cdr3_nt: TGTGCCAGCAGCTCTGAACAGGACCTCCACTCCTACGAGCAGTACTTC

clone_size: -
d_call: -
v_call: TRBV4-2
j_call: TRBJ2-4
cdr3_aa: CASSQERSSSNIQYF
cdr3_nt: TGTGCCAGCAGCCAAGAAAGGAGCTCCTCAAACATTCAGTACTTC

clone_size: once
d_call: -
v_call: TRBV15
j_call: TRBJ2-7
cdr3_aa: CATSRGVTGLIAYEQYF
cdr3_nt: TGTGCCACCAGCAGAGGGGTAACAGGGCTGATCGCCTACGAGCAGTACTTC

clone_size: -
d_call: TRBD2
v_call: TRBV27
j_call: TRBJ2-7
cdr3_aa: CASRLSGGDYEQYF
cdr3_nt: TGTGCCAGCAGACTTAGCGGGGGGGACTACGAGCAGTACTTC

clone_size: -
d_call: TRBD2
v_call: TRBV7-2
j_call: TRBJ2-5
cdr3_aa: CASSHNPSGPHYF
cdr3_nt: TGTGCCAGCAGCCACAACCCTAGCGGCCCCCACTACTTC

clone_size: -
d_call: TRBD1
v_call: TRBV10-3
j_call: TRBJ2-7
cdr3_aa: CAISRDRVYEQYF
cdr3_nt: TGTGCCATAAGCCGGGACAGGGTCTACGAGCAGTACTTC

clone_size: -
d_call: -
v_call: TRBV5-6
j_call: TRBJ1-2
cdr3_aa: CASSELRRDYGYTF
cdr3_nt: TGTGCCAGCAGCGAGTTGAGGCGCGACTATGGCTACACCTTC

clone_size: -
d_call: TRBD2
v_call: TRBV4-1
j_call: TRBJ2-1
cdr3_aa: CASSQDRGAGGRRNEQFF
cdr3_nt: TGCGCCAGCAGCCAAGACCGAGGGGCGGGAGGCCGTAGGAATGAGCAGTTCTTC

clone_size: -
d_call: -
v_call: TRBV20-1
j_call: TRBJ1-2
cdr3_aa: CSESDYGYTF
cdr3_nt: TGCAGTGAGAGCGACTATGGCTACACCTTC

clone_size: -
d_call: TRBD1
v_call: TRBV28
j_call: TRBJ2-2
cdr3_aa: CASSFADRGSNTGELFF
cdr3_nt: TGTGCCAGCAGTTTCGCGGACAGGGGGTCGAACACCGGGGAGCTGTTTTTT

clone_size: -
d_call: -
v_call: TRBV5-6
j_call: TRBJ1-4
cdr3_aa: CASSLGGDSEKLFF
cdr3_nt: TGTGCCAGCAGCTTGGGCGGGGATAGTGAAAAACTGTTTTTT

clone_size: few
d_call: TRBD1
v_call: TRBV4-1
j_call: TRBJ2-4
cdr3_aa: CASSRPGTGGNIQYF
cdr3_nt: TGCGCCAGCAGCCGCCCCGGGACAGGGGGAAACATTCAGTACTTC

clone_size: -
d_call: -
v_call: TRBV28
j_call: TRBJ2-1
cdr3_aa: CASSATDEEGHKAEFF
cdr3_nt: TGTGCCAGCAGTGCAACCGACGAGGAGGGGCACAAAGCGGAGTTCTTC

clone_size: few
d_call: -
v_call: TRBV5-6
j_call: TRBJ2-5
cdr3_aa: CASSLAVSGKETQYF
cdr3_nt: TGTGCCAGCAGCTTGGCGGTTAGCGGAAAGGAGACCCAGTACTTC

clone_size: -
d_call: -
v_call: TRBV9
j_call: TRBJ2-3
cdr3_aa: CASSGDRSKDTQYF
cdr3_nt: TGTGCCAGCAGCGGCGACAGGTCCAAAGATACGCAGTATTTT

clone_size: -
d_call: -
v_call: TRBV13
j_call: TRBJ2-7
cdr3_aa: CASSLDYPSYEQYF
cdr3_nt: TGTGCCAGCAGCCTGGACTACCCGTCCTACGAGCAGTACTTC

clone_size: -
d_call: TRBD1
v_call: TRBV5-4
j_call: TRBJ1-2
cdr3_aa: CASSYNPGTGKNYGYTF
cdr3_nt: TGTGCCAGCAGCTATAACCCCGGGACAGGGAAAAACTATGGCTACACCTTC

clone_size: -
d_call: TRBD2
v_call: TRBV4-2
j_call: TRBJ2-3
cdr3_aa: CASSPVAGGTDTQYF
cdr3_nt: TGTGCCAGCAGCCCCGTAGCGGGAGGGACAGATACGCAGTATTTT

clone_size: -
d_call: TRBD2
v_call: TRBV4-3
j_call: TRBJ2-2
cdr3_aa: CASSQVVAGRNTGELFF
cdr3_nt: TGCGCCAGCAGCCAAGTGGTAGCGGGGCGAAACACCGGGGAGCTGTTTTTT